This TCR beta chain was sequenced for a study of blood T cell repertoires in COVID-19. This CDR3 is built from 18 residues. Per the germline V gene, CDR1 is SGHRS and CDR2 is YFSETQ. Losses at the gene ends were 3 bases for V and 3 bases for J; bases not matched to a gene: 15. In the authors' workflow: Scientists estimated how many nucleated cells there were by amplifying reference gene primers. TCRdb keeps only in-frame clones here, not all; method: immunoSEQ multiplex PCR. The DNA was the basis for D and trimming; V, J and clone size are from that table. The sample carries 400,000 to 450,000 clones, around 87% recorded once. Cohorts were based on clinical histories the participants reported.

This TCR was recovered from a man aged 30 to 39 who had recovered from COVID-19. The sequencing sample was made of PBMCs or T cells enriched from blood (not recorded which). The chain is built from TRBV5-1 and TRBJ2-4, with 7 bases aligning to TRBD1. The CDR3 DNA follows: TGCGCCAGCAGCTCAGACAGGGTGAGGCGGTCTGGCAAAAACATTCAGTACTTC. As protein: CASSSDRVRRSGKNIQYF.